One sample yielded the 7 T cell receptor beta chains listed below, sequenced in a study of T cell changes during pregnancy in multiple sclerosis. Only in-frame clones appear in the TCRdb table, and some are missing; sequencing was by immunoSEQ multiplex PCR. This repertoire shows around 56,000 clones, roughly 90% found once; its top ten account for around 3%. The sample consisted of peripheral blood, taken in the third trimester of pregnancy. The receptor set was obtained from a female donor in good health, enrolled as a control in a pregnancy study.

The chain recombines TRBV7-2 with TRBJ2-1; D is undetermined. This CDR3 comprises 15 residues. Germline V lookup: CDR1 SGHTA, CDR2 FQGNSA. Trimming took off 4 bases at V and 7 bases at J, with 17 bases between the two ends. Here the CDR3 DNA reads TGTGCCAGCAGCTGGTATAGTGGGCCGGAAAATGAGCAGTTCTTC. Residues: CASSWYSGPENEQFF. Full variable domain (remainder filled in from reference TRBV7-2 and TRBJ2-1): GAGVSQSPSNKVTEKGKDVELRCDPISGHTALYWYRQSLGQGLEFLIYFQGNSAPDKSGLPSDRFSAERTGGSVSTLTIQRTQQEDSAVYLCASSWYSGPENEQFFGPGTRLTVL.

This clone has a single count. This CDR3 reads CSVGGLDRGQGTDTQYF. The CDR3 DNA reads TGCAGCGTCGGGGGCTTGGATAGGGGGCAGGGGACAGATACGCAGTATTTT. This chain connects TRBV29-1 to TRBJ2-3; TRBD1 is a possible D gene (7 bases). This CDR3 comprises 17 residues. The germline V gene encodes CDR1 SQVTM and CDR2 ANQGSEA. Trimming left V 6 bases short and J 3 bases short, with 25 bases between.

V gene TRBV10-3 combines with J gene TRBJ1-1; no clear D. The CDR3 has 14 amino acids. Trimming took 7 bases from V and 0 from J, leaving 12 bases between them. CDR1 and CDR2 (germline): ENHRY, SYGVKD. The chain's CDR3 is CAITPQPVNTEAFF. The CDR3 bases are TGTGCCATCACCCCACAACCCGTGAACACTGAAGCTTTCTTT.

The chain has TRBV12-5 and TRBJ1-5; TRBD1 matches 8 bases. This CDR3 has 13 residues. V shed 7 bases, J shed 9 bases, and the junction held 8 bases outside the gene matches. The germline CDR1 and CDR2 sequences are LGHNT and FRNRAP. CDR3 sequence reads: CASALPGTGPQHF. The DNA of the CDR3 is TGTGCTAGTGCCCTTCCCGGGACAGGGCCCCAGCATTTT. The whole variable domain, remainder taken from reference TRBV12-5 and TRBJ1-5, is DARVTQTPRHKVTEMGQEVTMRCQPILGHNTVFWYRQTMMQGLELLAYFRNRAPLDDSGMPKDRFSAEMPDATLATLKIQPSEPRDSAVYFCASALPGTGPQHFGDGTRLSIL.

The chain recombines TRBV7-2 with TRBJ2-3; 9 nucleotides line up with TRBD2. The CDR3 has 15 residues. Germline V gene data show CDR1 as SGHTA and CDR2 as FQGNSA. V lost 4 bases to trimming and J lost 5 bases; unmatched junction nucleotides: 7. CDR3 DNA: TGTGCCAGCAGCTCCTCAGCGGGGGGAAAAGATACGCAGTATTTT. Translating it yields CASSSSAGGKDTQYF.

The rearrangement links TRBV4-3 to TRBJ2-3; D might be TRBD2 (5 bases). The V end was cut by 0 bases, the J end by 4 bases, with 11 bases between. In germline, CDR1 is LGHNA, CDR2 YSLEER. The CDR3 contains 15 residues. This CDR3 is CASSQDESGADTQYF. The CDR3 coding sequence is TGCGCCAGCAGCCAAGATGAGAGCGGCGCAGATACGCAGTATTTT.

The chain recombines TRBV19 with TRBJ1-5, with TRBD1 matching 8 bases. The V and J ends lost 3 bases and 4 bases, in that order; junction bases with no gene match: 11. The V gene's germline CDR1 is LNHDA and CDR2 SQIVND (reference sequence). The CDR3 totals 17 residues. This chain's CDR3 is CASSIGNRQGYNQPQHF. The CDR3, as DNA: TGTGCCAGTAGTATCGGGAATCGACAGGGGTATAATCAGCCCCAGCATTTT.